The rows below give T cell receptor beta chains drawn from one sample of a study of blood T cell repertoires in COVID-19. Assay used: immunoSEQ multiplex PCR; TCRdb lists only in-frame clones, some missing. The repertoire holds fewer than 250,000 clones, with approximately 84% as singletons. The sample consisted of peripheral blood. These receptors all come from a man between 50 and 59 years old with acute or convalescent COVID-19. The CDR3 runs from the conserved cysteine through the conserved F or W. D genes are given only for firm matches. Clone size appears in some rows only: once, few, many, or a class for an expanded clone.

d_gene	v_gene	abundance	j_gene	CDR3aa	CDR3nt
TRBD2	TRBV27	.	TRBJ2-1	CASSFASGTNEQFF	TGTGCCAGCAGTTTCGCTAGCGGGACAAATGAGCAGTTCTTC
TRBD1	TRBV11-2	.	TRBJ1-5	CASSSYRGRNQPQHF	TGTGCCAGCAGCTCCTATAGGGGGCGGAATCAGCCCCAGCATTTT
TRBD1	TRBV6-1	.	TRBJ1-5	CASSDPSGTGRNQPQHF	TGTGCCAGCAGTGATCCCAGCGGGACAGGGCGCAATCAGCCCCAGCATTTT
TRBD1	TRBV25-1	.	TRBJ1-2	CASSPLVGGGGYTF	TGTGCCAGCAGCCCATTGGTAGGGGGCGGTGGCTACACCTTC
.	TRBV21-1	.	TRBJ2-3	CASSKGLEYTDTQYF	TGTGCCAGCAGCAAAGGACTCGAATACACAGATACGCAGTATTTT
.	TRBV6-5	.	TRBJ1-5	CASSYSNEGLQPQHF	TGTGCCAGCAGTTACTCGAACGAGGGCCTCCAGCCCCAGCATTTT
.	TRBV11-2	.	TRBJ2-6	CASSSALGTGANVLTF	TGTGCCAGCAGCTCGGCGTTGGGCACTGGGGCCAACGTCCTGACTTTC
.	TRBV2	.	TRBJ1-5	CASNGGSLSNQPQHF	TGTGCCAGCAATGGGGGCAGCCTTAGCAATCAGCCCCAGCATTTT
.	TRBV28	.	TRBJ2-7	CASSTIYEQYF	TGTGCCAGCAGTACAATCTACGAGCAGTACTTC
.	TRBV11-2	.	TRBJ2-7	CASTLGWGRYYEQYF	TGTGCCAGCACCTTAGGTTGGGGCAGATACTACGAGCAGTACTTC
TRBD1	TRBV25-1	.	TRBJ1-1	CASNQGGLNTEAFF	TGTGCCAGCAACCAGGGGGGCTTGAACACTGAAGCTTTCTTT
TRBD1	TRBV6-5	.	TRBJ1-6	CASSPGQFSPLHF	TGTGCCAGCAGTCCGGGACAGTTTTCACCCCTCCACTTT
TRBD1	TRBV10-3	.	TRBJ1-2	CATTQGKGYGYTF	TGTGCCACTACACAGGGGAAGGGATATGGCTACACCTTC
TRBD2	TRBV10-1	.	TRBJ2-2	CASSEGVAGYTGELFF	TGCGCCAGCAGTGAGGGGGTAGCGGGGTACACCGGGGAGCTGTTTTTT
TRBD1	TRBV5-6	.	TRBJ1-2	CASSPFQSRGITNYGYTF	TGTGCCAGCAGCCCTTTCCAGTCCAGGGGGATTACTAACTATGGCTACACCTTC
TRBD1	TRBV28	few	TRBJ1-2	CASYQWDSINYGYTF	TGTGCCAGCTATCAATGGGACAGTATTAACTATGGCTACACCTTC
.	TRBV20-1	.	TRBJ1-2	CGLYREGGYTF	TGCGGCCTCTACCGGGAGGGAGGCTACACCTTC
TRBD1	TRBV2	few	TRBJ2-7	CASSERGLYEQYF	TGTGCCAGCAGTGAAAGGGGGCTCTACGAGCAGTACTTC
TRBD1	TRBV28	.	TRBJ1-2	CASSLGGVRYRGPGYTF	TGTGCCAGCAGTTTAGGCGGGGTTCGGTACAGGGGGCCTGGCTACACCTTC
TRBD1	TRBV4-1	.	TRBJ2-2	CASSQVGGQGFSAGELFF	TGCGCCAGCAGCCAAGTCGGGGGACAGGGATTCTCTGCCGGGGAGCTGTTTTTT
.	TRBV9	few	TRBJ1-6	CASSVAPDNSPLHF	TGTGCCAGCAGCGTAGCACCGGATAATTCACCCCTCCACTTT
TRBD1	TRBV7-6	.	TRBJ1-6	CASSSGQGWNSPLHF	TGTGCCAGCAGCTCCGGACAGGGATGGAATTCACCCCTCCACTTT
TRBD1	TRBV18	.	TRBJ1-2	CASSPRGQGYGYTF	TGTGCCAGCTCACCACGGGGACAGGGGTATGGCTACACCTTC
TRBD1	TRBV6-5	once	TRBJ2-3	CASRRTGGTDTQYF	TGTGCCAGCAGGAGGACAGGGGGCACAGATACGCAGTATTTT
.	TRBV2	.	TRBJ1-4	CASRGALGEKLFF	TGTGCCAGCAGGGGGGCGCTAGGGGAAAAACTGTTTTTT
.	TRBV9	once	TRBJ1-2	CASSPGTKYGYTF	TGTGCCAGCAGCCCCGGGACTAAGTATGGCTACACCTTC
.	TRBV9	many	TRBJ1-6	CASSVEGSSGNSPLHF	TGTGCCAGCAGCGTAGAGGGCTCCTCGGGGAATTCACCCCTCCACTTT